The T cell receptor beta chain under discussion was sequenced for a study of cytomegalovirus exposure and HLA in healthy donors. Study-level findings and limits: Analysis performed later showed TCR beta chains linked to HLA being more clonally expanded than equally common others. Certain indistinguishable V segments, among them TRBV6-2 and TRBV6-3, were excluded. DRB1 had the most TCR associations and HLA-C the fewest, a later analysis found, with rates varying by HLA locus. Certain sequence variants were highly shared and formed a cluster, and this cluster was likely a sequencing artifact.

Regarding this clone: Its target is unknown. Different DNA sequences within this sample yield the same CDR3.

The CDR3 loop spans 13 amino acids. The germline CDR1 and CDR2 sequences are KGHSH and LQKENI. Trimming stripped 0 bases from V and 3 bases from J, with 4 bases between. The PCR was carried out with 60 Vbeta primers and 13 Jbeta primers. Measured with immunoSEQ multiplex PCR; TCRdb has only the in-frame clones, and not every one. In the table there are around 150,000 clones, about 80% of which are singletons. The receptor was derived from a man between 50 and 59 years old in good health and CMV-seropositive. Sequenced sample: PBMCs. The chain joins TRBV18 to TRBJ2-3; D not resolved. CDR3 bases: TGTGCCAGCTCACCACCCGGGACAGATACGCAGTATTTT. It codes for CASSPPGTDTQYF.